Following are 13 T cell receptor beta chains from one sample sequenced in a study of T-cell reconstitution after alpha-beta-depleted transplantation in children. Preparing the TCRbeta library involved the use of unique molecular identifiers. TCRdb called the PCR reads again in MiXCR, with one record for every CDR3 protein. The data show under 450,000 distinct CDR3 sequences, around 15% seen once. The starting material was PBMCs, mostly from graft donor cells, obtained 360 days after TCRalphabeta/CD19-depleted stem cell transplant. The receptors come from a boy under three years old who had a stem cell transplant for Wiskott-Aldrich syndrome, so the T cells may come from the graft donor.

V gene TRBV12-3 or TRBV12-4 combines with J gene TRBJ1-1; no clear D. V was trimmed by 1 base and J by 4 bases, leaving 10 bases between them. The CDR3 spans 14 residues. CDR3 in DNA: TGTGCCAGCAGTTTAGGTTGGGGAACCACTGAAGCTTTCTTT. Its protein product is CASSLGWGTTEAFF.

The rearrangement joins TRBV7-9 to TRBJ2-1, with D perhaps assigned TRBD1 or TRBD2 (6 bases each). Trimming removed 1 base from V and 1 base from J, with 11 bases in between. CDR3 length: 16 residues. Germline V gene lookup returns CDR1 SEHNR and CDR2 FQNEAQ (reference sequence). The CDR3, as DNA: TGTGCCAGCAGCTTAGGAGGGGGGCCTTCCTACAATGAGCAGTTCTTC. As protein: CASSLGGGPSYNEQFF.

The V call is TRBV5-1, the J call TRBJ2-6; D remains ambiguous. This CDR3 has 16 residues. Germline V gives CDR1 SGHRS, CDR2 YFSETQ. The V end was cut by 0 bases, the J end by 1 base, with 8 bases between. CDR3 protein: CASSLAMGSGANVLTF. CDR3 DNA sequence: TGCGCCAGCAGCTTGGCCATGGGGTCTGGGGCCAACGTCCTGACTTTC.

The chain combines TRBV2 with TRBJ2-1; unclear D gene. V was trimmed by 6 bases and J by 0 bases, leaving 12 bases between them. Germline V lookup: CDR1 SNHLY, CDR2 FYNNEI. CDR3 length: 15 amino acids. The chain's CDR3 is CASRVLLSSYNEQFF. The CDR3 DNA follows: TGTGCCAGCAGGGTATTGCTGAGCTCCTACAATGAGCAGTTCTTC.

This clonotype has a count of ten or more. V is TRBV20-1 and J is TRBJ2-1, with D maybe TRBD1 (7 bases). Trimming shortened V by 0 bases and J by 5 bases, and 14 bases separated the two germline ends. This CDR3 region has 15 residues. From germline, CDR1 is DFQATT and CDR2 SNEGSKA (reference sequence). CDR3 loop: CSARETGRGNNEQFF. CDR3 bases: TGCAGTGCTAGAGAGACAGGGCGGGGAAACAATGAGCAGTTCTTC.

V and J are TRBV12-3 or TRBV12-4 and TRBJ2-1; a possible D gene is TRBD1 (6 bases). The V and J ends lost 5 bases and 4 bases respectively, with 12 bases between them. The CDR3 extends over 14 amino acids. CDR3 nucleotides: TGTGCCAGCAGTCCTTCGGACAGTTACAATGAGCAGTTCTTC. Its translation is CASSPSDSYNEQFF.

This clonotype has a handful of counts. The CDR3 sequence: CASSYSQGTGELFF. CDR3 sequence (DNA): TGTGCCAGCAGTTACTCCCAGGGAACCGGGGAGCTGTTTTTT. V gene TRBV6-2 or TRBV6-3 combines with J gene TRBJ2-2; D is possibly TRBD1 (5 bases). Trimming took 0 bases from V and 5 from J, leaving 7 bases between them. CDR1 and CDR2 from the germline V gene are MNHEY and SVGEGT. The CDR3 is 14 amino acids.

This rearrangement joins TRBV24-1 to TRBJ2-7; TRBD1 matches at 9 bases. Germline CDR1 and CDR2: KGHDR and SFDVKD. This CDR3 contains 15 residues. With 2 bases clipped from V and 5 bases from J, the junction kept 6 bases outside the gene matches. In DNA form, the CDR3 reads TGTGCCACCAGTGATTCCGGGACAGGGATAAACGAGCAGTACTTC. It is translated as CATSDSGTGINEQYF.

This clonotype has only a few counts. CDR3 sequence (DNA): TGCGCCAGCAGCTTCCGACTAGCGGGGGGGAACGAGCAGTACTTC. Translation gives CASSFRLAGGNEQYF. The rearrangement joins TRBV5-1 to TRBJ2-7; 14 bases are shared with TRBD2. The CDR3 length is 15 residues. Germline-derived CDR1 and CDR2 are SGHRS and YFSETQ. Germline trimming cut 2 bases from V and 5 bases from J; bases unmatched to any gene: 3.

A few counts support this clonotype. This chain links TRBV5-1 with TRBJ1-6; a weak D match, TRBD1 (5 bases). The CDR3 totals 13 residues. V was trimmed by 2 bases and J by 9 bases, leaving 9 bases between them. CDR1 and CDR2 from the germline V gene are SGHRS and YFSETQ. CDR3 DNA sequence: TGCGCCAGCAGCTTTGAGGGGAGTTCACCCCTCCACTTT. This sequence encodes CASSFEGSSPLHF. Complete variable domain (other parts from reference TRBV5-1 and TRBJ1-6): KAGVTQTPRYLIKTRGQQVTLSCSPISGHRSVSWYQQTPGQGLQFLFEYFSETQRNKGNFPGRFSGRQFSNSRSEMNVSTLELGDSALYLCASSFEGSSPLHFGNGTRLTVT.

The V and J genes are TRBV11-2 and TRBJ2-3, with no clear D. The germline gives CDR1 SGHAT, CDR2 FQNNGV. This CDR3 spans 15 amino acids. V gave up 1 base and J gave up 0 bases, with 8 bases separating them. In DNA form, the CDR3 reads TGTGCCAGCAGCTTAGTTCTCCCTAGCACAGATACGCAGTATTTT. Amino acids: CASSLVLPSTDTQYF.

This clonotype appeared many times. The V call is TRBV7-2, the J call TRBJ1-2, with D possibly being TRBD1 (6 bases). CDR1 and CDR2 (germline): SGHTA, FQGNSA. V lost 6 bases to trimming and J lost 4 bases, with 18 bases between them. The CDR3 is made up of 15 amino acids. The CDR3 sequence: CASSSRRDMLYGYTF. The CDR3, as DNA: TGTGCCAGCAGTTCTCGCCGGGACATGCTCTATGGCTACACCTTC.

This clonotype was seen a handful of times. The rearrangement links TRBV12-3 or TRBV12-4 to TRBJ2-1; no clear D gene. V was clipped by 2 bases and J by 0 bases, with 14 bases between them. The CDR3 totals 17 residues. This CDR3 is CASSLRSASPSYNEQFF. The CDR3 DNA follows: TGTGCCAGCAGTTTACGGTCGGCTTCACCCTCCTACAATGAGCAGTTCTTC.